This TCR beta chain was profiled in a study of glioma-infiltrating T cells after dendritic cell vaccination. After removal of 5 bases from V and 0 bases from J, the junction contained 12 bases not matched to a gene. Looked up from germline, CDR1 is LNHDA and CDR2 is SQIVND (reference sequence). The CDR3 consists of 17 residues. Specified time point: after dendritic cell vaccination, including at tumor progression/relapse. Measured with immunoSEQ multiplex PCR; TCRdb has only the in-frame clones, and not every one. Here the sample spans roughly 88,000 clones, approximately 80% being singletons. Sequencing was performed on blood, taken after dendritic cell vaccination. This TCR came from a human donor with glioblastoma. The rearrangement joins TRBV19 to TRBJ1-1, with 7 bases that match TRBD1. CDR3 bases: TGTGCCAGTAGTGCCCATAAGACAGGGCCCATGAACACTGAAGCTTTCTTT. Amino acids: CASSAHKTGPMNTEAFF.